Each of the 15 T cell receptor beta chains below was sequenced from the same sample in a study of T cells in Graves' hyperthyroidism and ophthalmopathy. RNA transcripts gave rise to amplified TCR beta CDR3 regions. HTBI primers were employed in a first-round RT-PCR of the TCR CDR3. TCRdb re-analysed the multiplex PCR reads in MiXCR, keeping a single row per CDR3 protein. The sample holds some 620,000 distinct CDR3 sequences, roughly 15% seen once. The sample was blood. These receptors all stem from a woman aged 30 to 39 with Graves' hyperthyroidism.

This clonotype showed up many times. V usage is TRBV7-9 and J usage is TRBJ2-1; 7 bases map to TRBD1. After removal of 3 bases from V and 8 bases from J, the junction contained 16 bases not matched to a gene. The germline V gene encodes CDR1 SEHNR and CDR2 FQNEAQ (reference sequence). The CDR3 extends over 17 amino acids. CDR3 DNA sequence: TGTGCCAGCAGCTTGGGGTTTTACAGGGGCGGTGAAGATGAGCAGTTCTTC. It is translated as CASSLGFYRGGEDEQFF.

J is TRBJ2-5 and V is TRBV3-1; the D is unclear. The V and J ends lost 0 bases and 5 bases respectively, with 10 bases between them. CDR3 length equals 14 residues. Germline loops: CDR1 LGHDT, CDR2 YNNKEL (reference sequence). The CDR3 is CASSQDTGRETQYF. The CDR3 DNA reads TGTGCCAGCAGCCAAGATACTGGTAGGGAGACCCAGTACTTC.

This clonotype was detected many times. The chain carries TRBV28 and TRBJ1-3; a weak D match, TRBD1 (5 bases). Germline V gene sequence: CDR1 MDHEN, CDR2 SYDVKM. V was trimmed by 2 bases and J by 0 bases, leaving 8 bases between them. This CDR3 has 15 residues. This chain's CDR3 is CASSLGGDSGNTIYF. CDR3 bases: TGTGCCAGCAGTTTAGGAGGGGACTCTGGAAACACCATATATTTT.

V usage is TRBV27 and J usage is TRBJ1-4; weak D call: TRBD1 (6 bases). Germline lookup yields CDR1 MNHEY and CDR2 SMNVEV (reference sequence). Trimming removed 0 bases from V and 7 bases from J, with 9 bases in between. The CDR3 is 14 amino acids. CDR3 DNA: TGTGCCAGCAGTTTATCGGGGGGCGGTGAAAAACTGTTTTTT. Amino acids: CASSLSGGGEKLFF.

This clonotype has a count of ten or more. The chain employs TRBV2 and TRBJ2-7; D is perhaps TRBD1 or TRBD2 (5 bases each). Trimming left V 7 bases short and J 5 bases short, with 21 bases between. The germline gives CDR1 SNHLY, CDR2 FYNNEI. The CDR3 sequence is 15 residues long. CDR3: CASKQLRGVLDEQYF. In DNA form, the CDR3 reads TGTGCCAGCAAACAGTTGAGGGGCGTTCTGGACGAGCAGTACTTC.

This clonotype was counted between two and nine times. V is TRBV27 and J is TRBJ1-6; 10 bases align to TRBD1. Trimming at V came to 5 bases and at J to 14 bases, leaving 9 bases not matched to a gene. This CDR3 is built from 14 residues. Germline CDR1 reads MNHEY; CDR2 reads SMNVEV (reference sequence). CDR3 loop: CASSPRQGAKALHF. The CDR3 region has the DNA TGTGCCAGCAGTCCGCGACAGGGGGCGAAGGCCCTCCACTTT.

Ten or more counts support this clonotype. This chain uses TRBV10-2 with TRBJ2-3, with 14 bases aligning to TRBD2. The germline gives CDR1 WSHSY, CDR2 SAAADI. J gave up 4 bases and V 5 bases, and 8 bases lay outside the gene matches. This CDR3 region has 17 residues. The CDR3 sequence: CASSFPGTSGSADTQYF. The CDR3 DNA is TGCGCCAGCAGTTTTCCCGGGACTAGCGGGAGCGCAGATACGCAGTATTTT.

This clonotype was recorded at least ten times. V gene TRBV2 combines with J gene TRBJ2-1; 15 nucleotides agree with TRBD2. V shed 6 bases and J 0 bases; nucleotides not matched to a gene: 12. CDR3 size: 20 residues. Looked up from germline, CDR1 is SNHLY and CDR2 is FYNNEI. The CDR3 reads CASSTPGLAGGPSSYNEQFF. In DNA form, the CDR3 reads TGTGCCAGCAGCACCCCGGGACTAGCGGGAGGACCGAGCTCCTACAATGAGCAGTTCTTC.

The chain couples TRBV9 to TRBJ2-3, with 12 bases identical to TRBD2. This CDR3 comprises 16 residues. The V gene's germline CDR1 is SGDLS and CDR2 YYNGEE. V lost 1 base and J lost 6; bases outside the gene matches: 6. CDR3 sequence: CASSVSSGRARDTQYF. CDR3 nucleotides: TGTGCCAGCAGCGTATCTAGCGGGAGGGCCAGGGATACGCAGTATTTT.

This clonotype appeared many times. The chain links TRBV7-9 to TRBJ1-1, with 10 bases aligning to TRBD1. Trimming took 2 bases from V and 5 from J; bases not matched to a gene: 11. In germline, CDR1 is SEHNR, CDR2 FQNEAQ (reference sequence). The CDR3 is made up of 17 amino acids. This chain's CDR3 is CASSLSPRQGAYTEAFF. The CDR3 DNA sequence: TGTGCCAGCAGCTTATCCCCCCGACAGGGGGCATATACTGAAGCTTTCTTT.

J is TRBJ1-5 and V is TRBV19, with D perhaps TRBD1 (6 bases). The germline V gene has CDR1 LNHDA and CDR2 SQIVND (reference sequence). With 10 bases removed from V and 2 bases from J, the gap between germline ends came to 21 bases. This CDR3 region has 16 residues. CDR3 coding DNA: TGTGCCATACTAACAGGGTATAGAATAGGCAATCAGCCCCAGCATTTT. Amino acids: CAILTGYRIGNQPQHF.

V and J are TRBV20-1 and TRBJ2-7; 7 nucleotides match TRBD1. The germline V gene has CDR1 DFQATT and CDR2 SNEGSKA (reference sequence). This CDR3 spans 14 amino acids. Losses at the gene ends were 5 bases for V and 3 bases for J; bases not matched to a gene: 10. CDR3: CSAPDENRGYEQYF. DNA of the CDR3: TGCAGTGCTCCGGACGAAAACAGGGGCTACGAGCAGTACTTC.

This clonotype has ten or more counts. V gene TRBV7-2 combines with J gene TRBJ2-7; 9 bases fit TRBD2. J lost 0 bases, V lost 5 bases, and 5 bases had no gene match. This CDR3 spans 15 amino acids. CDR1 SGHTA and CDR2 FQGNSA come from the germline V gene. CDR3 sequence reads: CASSASGTSSYEQYF. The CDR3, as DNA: TGTGCCAGCAGCGCTAGCGGGACGAGCTCCTACGAGCAGTACTTC.

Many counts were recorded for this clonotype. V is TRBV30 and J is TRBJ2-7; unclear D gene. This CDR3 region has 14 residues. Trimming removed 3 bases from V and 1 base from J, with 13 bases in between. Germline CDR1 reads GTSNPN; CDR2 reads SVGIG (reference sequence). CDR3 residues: CAWSQSMISYEQYF. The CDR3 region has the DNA TGTGCCTGGAGCCAGAGTATGATTTCCTACGAGCAGTACTTC.

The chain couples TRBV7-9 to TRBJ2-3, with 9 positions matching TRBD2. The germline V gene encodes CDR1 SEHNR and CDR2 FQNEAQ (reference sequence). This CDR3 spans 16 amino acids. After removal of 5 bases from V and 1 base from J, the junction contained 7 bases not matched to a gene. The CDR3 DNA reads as TGTGCCAGCAGCCACGGAGTAGCGGGAGGCACAGATACGCAGTATTTT. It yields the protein CASSHGVAGGTDTQYF.